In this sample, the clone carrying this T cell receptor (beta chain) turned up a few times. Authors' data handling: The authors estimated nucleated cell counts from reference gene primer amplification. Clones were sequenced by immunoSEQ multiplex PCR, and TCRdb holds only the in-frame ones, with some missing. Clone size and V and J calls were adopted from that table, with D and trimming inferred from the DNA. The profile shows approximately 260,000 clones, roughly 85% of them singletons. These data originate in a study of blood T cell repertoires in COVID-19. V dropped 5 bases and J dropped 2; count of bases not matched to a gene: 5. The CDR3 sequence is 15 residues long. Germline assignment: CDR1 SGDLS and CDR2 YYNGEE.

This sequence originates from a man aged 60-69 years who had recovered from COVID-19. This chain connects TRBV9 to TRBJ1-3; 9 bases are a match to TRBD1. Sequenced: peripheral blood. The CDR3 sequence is CASSARQGAGNTIYF. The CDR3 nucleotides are TGTGCCAGCAGTGCCAGACAGGGGGCTGGAAACACCATATATTTT. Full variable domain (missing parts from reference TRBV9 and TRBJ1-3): DSGVTQTPKHLITATGQRVTLRCSPRSGDLSVYWYQQSLDQGLQFLIQYYNGEERAKGNILERFSAQQFPDLHSELNLSSLELGDSALYFCASSARQGAGNTIYFGEGSWLTVV.